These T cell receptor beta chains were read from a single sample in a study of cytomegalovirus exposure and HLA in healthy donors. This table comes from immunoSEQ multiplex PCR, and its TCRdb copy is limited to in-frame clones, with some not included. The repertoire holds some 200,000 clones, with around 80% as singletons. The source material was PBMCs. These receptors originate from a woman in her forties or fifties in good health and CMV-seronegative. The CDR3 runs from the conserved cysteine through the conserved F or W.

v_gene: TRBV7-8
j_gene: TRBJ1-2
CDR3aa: CASSLGQGDGYTF

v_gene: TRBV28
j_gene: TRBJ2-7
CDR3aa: CASSFPSGPSYEQYF

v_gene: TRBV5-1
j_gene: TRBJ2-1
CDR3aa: CASSEGGRGFNEQFF

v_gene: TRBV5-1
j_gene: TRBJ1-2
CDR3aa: CASSLREPYGYTF

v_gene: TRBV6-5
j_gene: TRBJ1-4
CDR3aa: CASSYAPTGNEKLFF

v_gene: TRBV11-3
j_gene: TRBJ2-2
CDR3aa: CASSLRTLQGSGELFF

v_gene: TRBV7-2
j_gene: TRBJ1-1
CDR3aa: CASSLLRAGNTEAFF

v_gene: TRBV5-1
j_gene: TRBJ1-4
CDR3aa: CASRDGTANEKLFF

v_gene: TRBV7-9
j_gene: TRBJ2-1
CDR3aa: CASSFITGGYNEQFF

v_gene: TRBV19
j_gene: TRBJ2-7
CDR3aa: CASRSVSGGSSYEQYF

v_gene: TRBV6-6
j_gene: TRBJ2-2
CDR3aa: CASSYSLDGTGELFF

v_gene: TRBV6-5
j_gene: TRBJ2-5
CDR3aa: CASSGQSLQETQYF

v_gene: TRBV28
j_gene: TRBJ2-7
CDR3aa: CASSLNLGQLSSYEQYF